These 22 T cell receptor beta chains originate from one sample sequenced in a study of T-cell reconstitution after alpha-beta-depleted transplantation in children. Unique molecular identifiers were incorporated when the TCRbeta library was constructed. TCRdb called the PCR reads again in MiXCR, with one record for every CDR3 protein. Altogether approximately 300,000 distinct CDR3 sequences are present, over 9% being singletons, with the ten largest covering over 6%. Sequencing used PBMCs, obtained before TCRalphabeta/CD19-depleted stem cell transplant. These receptors all come from a boy under three years old with acute myeloid leukemia, due to receive a stem cell transplant.

This chain links TRBV29-1 with TRBJ2-7; D ambiguous. This CDR3 region has 13 residues. The V end lost 3 bases, the J end lost 2 bases, and 11 bases lay between the germline ends. Germline loops: CDR1 SQVTM, CDR2 ANQGSEA. The CDR3 coding sequence is TGCAGCGTTGATTCGCAGGAACCCTACGAGCAGTACTTC. The encoded protein is CSVDSQEPYEQYF.

This clonotype was seen repeatedly, ten times or more. CDR3: CSARDPARSSYNSPLHF. DNA of the CDR3: TGCAGTGCTAGAGATCCGGCCCGCAGCTCCTATAATTCACCCCTCCACTTT. This chain uses TRBV20-1 with TRBJ1-6; D unresolved. V gave up 0 bases and J gave up 0 bases, with 12 bases separating them. There are 17 residues in the CDR3. Germline lookup yields CDR1 DFQATT and CDR2 SNEGSKA (reference sequence).

This clonotype was detected many times. The rearrangement links TRBV12-3 or TRBV12-4 to TRBJ2-5; D call uncertain. Trimming removed 3 bases from V and 5 bases from J, with 13 bases in between. The CDR3 has 14 residues. The CDR3 region is CASSFRSSRETQYF. The CDR3 DNA reads TGTGCCAGCAGTTTTAGGTCGTCCCGCGAGACCCAGTACTTC.

This clonotype has at least ten counts. The rearrangement uses TRBV28 and TRBJ2-1; TRBD1 is a possible D gene (7 bases). Trimming removed 5 bases from V and 8 bases from J, with 16 bases in between. CDR3 length: 14 amino acids. CDR1 and CDR2 from the germline V gene are MDHEN and SYDVKM. The CDR3 loop is CASSLGQTRDEQFF. Here the CDR3 DNA reads TGTGCCAGCAGTCTGGGACAGACTAGGGATGAGCAGTTCTTC. The whole variable domain, remainder taken from reference TRBV28 and TRBJ2-1, is DVKVTQSSRYLVKRTGEKVFLECVQDMDHENMFWYRQDPGLGLRLIYFSYDVKMKEKGDIPEGYSVSREKKERFSLILESASTNQTSMYLCASSLGQTRDEQFFGPGTRLTVL.

The gene calls are TRBV7-2 and TRBJ2-7; 7 bases fit TRBD2. Germline CDR1 SGHTA, CDR2 FQGNSA. CDR3 size: 16 residues. With 5 bases clipped from V and 3 bases from J, the junction kept 13 bases outside the gene matches. CDR3 DNA sequence: TGTGCCAGCAGCCCGGGCGACGGGACTATTGACTACGAGCAGTACTTC. Its translation is CASSPGDGTIDYEQYF.

Comments on this clonotype: This could be a read error, since a much larger clone is one nucleotide away. V and J are TRBV28 and TRBJ2-4; 7 bases align to TRBD1. Germline loops: CDR1 MDHEN, CDR2 SYDVKM. The CDR3 contains 13 residues. CDR3 region: CASSWDRKNIRYF. The CDR3 DNA is TGTGCCAGCAGTTGGGACAGAAAAAACATTCGGTACTTC.

This clonotype was seen at least ten times. CDR3 nucleotide sequence: TGCGCCAGCAGCTTGGGGGGACAGAACAATGAGCAGTTCTTC. It specifies CASSLGGQNNEQFF. The rearrangement joins TRBV5-1 to TRBJ2-1; 7 nucleotides align to TRBD1. The V segment lost 0 bases and the J segment 5 bases; nucleotides outside the gene matches: 2. The CDR3 is 14 residues long. CDR1 is SGHRS and CDR2 is YFSETQ in the germline V gene.

This clonotype has at least ten counts. The chain carries TRBV5-5 and TRBJ2-7, with D maybe TRBD2 (6 bases). Germline values: CDR1 SGHKS, CDR2 YYEKEE (reference sequence). V lost 5 bases to trimming and J lost 3 bases, with 15 bases between them. The CDR3 loop spans 14 amino acids. CDR3 bases: TGTGCCAGCAGGGACCGGGCCGGGGGCTACGAGCAGTACTTC. Its translation is CASRDRAGGYEQYF.

The sample holds many counts of this clonotype. The chain combines TRBV6-5 with TRBJ2-1; TRBD1 agrees at 8 bases. The CDR3 is 19 amino acids. V trimming: 3 bases; J trimming: 0 bases; junction bases outside the gene matches: 13. CDR1 and CDR2 (germline): MNHEY, SVGAGI. As DNA, the CDR3 is TGTGCCAGCAGTTATGCGGTTAGACAGGGGAATAGCTCCTACAATGAGCAGTTCTTC. Encoded protein: CASSYAVRQGNSSYNEQFF.

V usage is TRBV18 and J usage is TRBJ1-1; D not certain. The CDR3 is 14 residues long. Germline CDR1 reads KGHSH; CDR2 reads LQKENI. Trimming removed 3 bases at V and 0 bases at J, with 8 bases between. The CDR3 sequence: CASSPTKMNTEAFF. The CDR3 DNA is TGTGCCAGCTCACCGACAAAAATGAACACTGAAGCTTTCTTT.

With regard to this clonotype: This CDR3 is missing its conserved last phenylalanine or tryptophan, likely due to a read error. The chain links TRBV20-1 to TRBJ1-2; D gene ambiguous. The CDR3 runs 15 residues. The V gene's germline CDR1 is DFQATT and CDR2 SNEGSKA (reference sequence). The V and J ends lost 3 bases and 4 bases respectively, with 18 bases between them. The CDR3: CSASSPRSALYGYTL. CDR3 nucleotides: TGCAGTGCTAGTTCTCCCCGGTCAGCGCTCTATGGCTACACCCTC.

Many counts were recorded for this clonotype. The chain is built from TRBV7-6 and TRBJ2-7; D ambiguous. V shed 2 bases and J shed 6 bases, with 11 bases lying between them. Germline assignment: CDR1 SGHVS and CDR2 FNYEAQ. The length of the CDR3 is 13 residues. The CDR3: CASSLYPGAEQYF. CDR3 DNA sequence: TGTGCCAGCAGCTTATATCCCGGAGCCGAGCAGTACTTC.

The J gene is TRBJ2-7, the V gene TRBV12-3 or TRBV12-4; D remains unclear. V was trimmed by 5 bases and J by 6 bases, leaving 17 bases between them. The CDR3 sequence is 14 residues long. DNA for the CDR3: TGTGCCAGCAGTCCCGTACAAGCCCCTCTCGAGCAGTACTTC. It codes for CASSPVQAPLEQYF.

The chain is built from TRBV3-1 and TRBJ1-5; D remains ambiguous. CDR1 is LGHDT, CDR2 YNNKEL, per germline (reference sequence). CDR3 length equals 16 residues. V was cut by 0 bases and J by 3 bases, with 12 bases left in between. This CDR3 is CASSQDVGASNQPQHF. In DNA, the CDR3 is TGTGCCAGCAGCCAAGACGTAGGCGCTTCCAATCAGCCCCAGCATTTT.

The rearrangement links TRBV30 to TRBJ2-4; unclear D gene. The CDR3 is made up of 15 amino acids. The germline V gene encodes CDR1 GTSNPN and CDR2 SVGIG (reference sequence). Between the trimmed V and J ends, which lost 5 bases and 0 bases, there was a span of 14 bases. The CDR3 DNA reads as TGTGCCTGGGCCCGCCTGAAAGTAGCCAAAAACATTCAGTACTTC. It specifies CAWARLKVAKNIQYF. The full variable domain, completed using reference TRBV30 and TRBJ2-4, is SQTIHQWPATLVQPVGSPLSLECTVEGTSNPNLYWYRQAAGRGLQLLFYSVGIGQISSEVPQNLSASRPQDRQFILSSKKLLLSDSGFYLCAWARLKVAKNIQYFGAGTRLSVL.

This clonotype was seen at least ten times. This sequence joins TRBV12-3 or TRBV12-4 and TRBJ2-1; 10 bases are shared with TRBD1. The V segment lost 1 base and the J segment 5 bases; nucleotides outside the gene matches: 8. The length of the CDR3 is 17 residues. This CDR3 is CASSLVPRTGGNNEQFF. The CDR3 DNA is TGTGCCAGCAGTTTAGTCCCAAGGACAGGGGGTAACAATGAGCAGTTCTTC.

In this sample, this clonotype turned up once. This could be a read error, since a much larger clone is one nucleotide away. The V call is TRBV4-3, the J call TRBJ1-1; D unresolved. With 3 bases removed from V and 1 base from J, the gap between germline ends came to 9 bases. The CDR3 has 14 residues. Germline-derived CDR1 and CDR2 are LGHNA and YSLEER. As DNA, the CDR3 is TGCGCCAGCAGCCAGATCGTAGAGAACACTGAAGCTTTCTTT. Its protein product is CASSQIVENTEAFF.

V is TRBV28 and J is TRBJ2-6; D remains ambiguous. The germline gives CDR1 MDHEN, CDR2 SYDVKM. V was trimmed by 5 bases and J by 1 base, leaving 9 bases between them. This CDR3 comprises 15 residues. The CDR3 DNA reads TGTGCCAGCAGTCCCATCGGATCTGGGGCCAACGTCCTGACTTTC. Translated: CASSPIGSGANVLTF.

As concerns this clonotype: Given a much more abundant clone one base away, this may be a read error. The chain couples TRBV3-1 to TRBJ2-1, with 8 bases lining up with TRBD1. CDR1 and CDR2 (germline): LGHDT, YNNKEL (reference sequence). The length of the CDR3 is 14 residues. CDR3 sequence (DNA): TGTGCCAGGAGCCCCGGGACAGGACTGGATGAGCAGTTCTTC. Translating it yields CARSPGTGLDEQFF.

This clonotype was picked up many times. This chain uses TRBV11-3 with TRBJ2-7; D gene unclear. The V end was cut by 1 base, the J end by 3 bases, with 19 bases between. The V gene's germline CDR1 is SGHNT and CDR2 YENEEA. The CDR3 is made up of 17 amino acids. The CDR3 reads CASSLGLGLGRVYEQYF. CDR3 nucleotides: TGTGCCAGCAGCTTAGGTCTGGGCCTAGGACGAGTCTACGAGCAGTACTTC.

The rearrangement uses TRBV7-2 and TRBJ2-7, with D maybe TRBD1 (5 bases). Germline V lookup: CDR1 SGHTA, CDR2 FQGNSA. V was shortened by 2 bases and J by 3 bases, with 14 bases between the two germline ends. The CDR3 runs to 15 residues. CDR3 nucleotide sequence: TGTGCCAGCAGCTTATGGGCAGGGTACTACTACGAGCAGTACTTC. This sequence encodes CASSLWAGYYYEQYF.

In this sample, this clonotype turned up many times. The chain recombines TRBV29-1 with TRBJ2-3; 9 nucleotides match TRBD1. The germline V gene encodes CDR1 SQVTM and CDR2 ANQGSEA. V trimming: 4 bases; J trimming: 3 bases; junction bases outside the gene matches: 11. The CDR3 contains 16 residues. CDR3 nucleotide sequence: TGCAGCGTTGGCCCGCAACAGGGGGCCTGGACAGATACGCAGTATTTT. Encoded protein: CSVGPQQGAWTDTQYF.